This T cell receptor beta chain was identified in a study of blood T cell repertoires in COVID-19. In germline, CDR1 is SNHLY, CDR2 FYNNEI. V lost 5 bases and J lost 12; bases outside the gene matches: 2. The CDR3 extends over 12 amino acids. In this sample, this clone turned up many times. The repertoire was sequenced with immunoSEQ multiplex PCR; TCRdb's copy has only in-frame clones and lacks some. The sample holds a few hundred thousand clones; around 82% are singletons and the top ten take around 1.2%. The sequenced sample consisted of peripheral blood. V and J are TRBV2 and TRBJ1-4, with 11 nucleotides matching TRBD1. This TCR came from a woman aged 45-65 years with acute or convalescent COVID-19. The CDR3 region is CASSSGQGELFF. As DNA, the CDR3 is TGTGCCAGCAGTTCGGGACAGGGGGAACTGTTTTTT.